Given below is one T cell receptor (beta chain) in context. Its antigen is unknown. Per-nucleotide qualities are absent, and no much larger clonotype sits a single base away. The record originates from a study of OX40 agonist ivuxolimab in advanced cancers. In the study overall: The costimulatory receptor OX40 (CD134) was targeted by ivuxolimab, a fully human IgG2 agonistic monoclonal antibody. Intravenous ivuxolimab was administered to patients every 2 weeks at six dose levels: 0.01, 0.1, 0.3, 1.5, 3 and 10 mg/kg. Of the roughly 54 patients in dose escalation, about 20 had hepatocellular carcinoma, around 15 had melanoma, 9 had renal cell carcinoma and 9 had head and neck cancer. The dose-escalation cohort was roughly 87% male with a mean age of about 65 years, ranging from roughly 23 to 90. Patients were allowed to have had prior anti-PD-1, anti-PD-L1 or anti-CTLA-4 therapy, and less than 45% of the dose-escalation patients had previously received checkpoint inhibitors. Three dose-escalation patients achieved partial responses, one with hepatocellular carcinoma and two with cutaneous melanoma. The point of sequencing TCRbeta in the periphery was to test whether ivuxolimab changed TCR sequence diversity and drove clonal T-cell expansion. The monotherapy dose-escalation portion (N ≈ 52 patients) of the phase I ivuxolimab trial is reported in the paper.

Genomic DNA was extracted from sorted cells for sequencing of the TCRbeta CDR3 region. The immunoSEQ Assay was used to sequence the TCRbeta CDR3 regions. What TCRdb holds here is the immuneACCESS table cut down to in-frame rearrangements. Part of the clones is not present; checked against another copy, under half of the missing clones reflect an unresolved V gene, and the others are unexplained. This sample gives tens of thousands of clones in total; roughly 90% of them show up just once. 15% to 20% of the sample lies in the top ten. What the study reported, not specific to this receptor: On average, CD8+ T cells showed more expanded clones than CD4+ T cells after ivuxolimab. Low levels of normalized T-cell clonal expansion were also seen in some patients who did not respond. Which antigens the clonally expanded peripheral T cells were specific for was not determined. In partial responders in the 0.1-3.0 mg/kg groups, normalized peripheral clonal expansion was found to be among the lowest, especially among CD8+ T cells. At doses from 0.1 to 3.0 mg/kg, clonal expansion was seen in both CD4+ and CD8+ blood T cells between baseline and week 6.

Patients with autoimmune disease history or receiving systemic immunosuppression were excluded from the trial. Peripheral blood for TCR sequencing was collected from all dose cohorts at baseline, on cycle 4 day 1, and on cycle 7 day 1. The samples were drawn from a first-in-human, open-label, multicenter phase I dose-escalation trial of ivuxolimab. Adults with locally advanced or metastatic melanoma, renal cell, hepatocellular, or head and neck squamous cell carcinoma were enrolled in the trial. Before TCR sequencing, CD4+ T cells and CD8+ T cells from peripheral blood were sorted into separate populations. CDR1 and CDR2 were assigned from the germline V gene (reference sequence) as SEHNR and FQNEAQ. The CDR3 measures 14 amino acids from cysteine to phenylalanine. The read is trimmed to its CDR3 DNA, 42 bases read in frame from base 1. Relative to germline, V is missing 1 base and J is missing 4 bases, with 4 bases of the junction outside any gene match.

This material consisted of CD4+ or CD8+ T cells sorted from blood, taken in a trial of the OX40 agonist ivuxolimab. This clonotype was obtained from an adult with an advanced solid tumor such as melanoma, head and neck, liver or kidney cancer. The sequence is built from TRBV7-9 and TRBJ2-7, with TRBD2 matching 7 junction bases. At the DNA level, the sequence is TGTGCCAGCAGCTTAGGTAGCGGGCGTTACGAGCAGTACTTC. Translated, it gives CASSLGSGRYEQYF. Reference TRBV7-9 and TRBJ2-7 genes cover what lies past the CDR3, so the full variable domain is DTGVSQNPRHKITKRGQNVTFRCDPISEHNRLYWYRQTLGQGPEFLTYFQNEAQLEKSRLLSDRFSAERPKGSFSTLEIQRTEQGDSAMYLCASSLGSGRYEQYFGPGTRLTVT.